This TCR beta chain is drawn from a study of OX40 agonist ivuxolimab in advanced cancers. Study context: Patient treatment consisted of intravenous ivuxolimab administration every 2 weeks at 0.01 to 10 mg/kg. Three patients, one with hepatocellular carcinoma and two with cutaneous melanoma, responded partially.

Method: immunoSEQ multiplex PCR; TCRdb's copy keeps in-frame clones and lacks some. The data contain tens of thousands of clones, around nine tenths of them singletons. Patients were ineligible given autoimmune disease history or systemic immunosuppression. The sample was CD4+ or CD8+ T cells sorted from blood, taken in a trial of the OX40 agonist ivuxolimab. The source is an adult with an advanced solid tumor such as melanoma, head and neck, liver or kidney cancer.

The CDR3 sequence: CASSLEGSTDTQYF. In nucleotides, the CDR3 is TGTGCCAGCTCCCTCGAGGGAAGCACAGATACGCAGTATTTT. The V call is TRBV18, the J call TRBJ2-3, with D possibly being TRBD2 (5 bases). The ends were cut back, 6 bases at V and 0 bases at J, with 10 bases in the middle. In germline, CDR1 is KGHSH, CDR2 LQKENI. CDR3 length: 14 residues.